This T cell receptor beta chain was sequenced during a study of Graves' ophthalmopathy and Graves' hyperthyroidism. This clonotype was seen more than once but under ten times. Germline assignment: CDR1 LGHNA and CDR2 YSLEER. V lost 0 bases and J 3 bases, leaving 9 bases between the germline ends. The CDR3 spans 15 residues. CDR3 regions of TCR beta were amplified from RNA transcripts. Investigators did first-round RT-PCR with HTBI primers, then second-round multiplex PCR. TCRdb used MiXCR to reprocess the multiplex PCR reads, holding one entry per CDR3 protein. The sample lists roughly 1.1 million distinct CDR3 sequences; 35% to 45% were seen once.

This TCR came from an adult man with Graves' hyperthyroidism. The sample was peripheral blood or thyroid tissue (not recorded which). The chain is built from TRBV4-3 and TRBJ1-5, with D uncertain. This CDR3 reads CASSQDRQFNQPQHF. Here the CDR3 DNA reads TGCGCCAGCAGCCAAGATCGGCAGTTCAATCAGCCCCAGCATTTT.